The 12 T cell receptor beta chains reported below all come from one sample, sequenced in a study of T-cell memory formation after mild COVID-19. TCRdb itself ran the 5' RACE reads through MiXCR, one entry per CDR3 protein. This table has roughly 200,000 distinct CDR3 sequences, 15% to 20% appearing once. Sample: PBMCs or a T cell subset sorted from them (not recorded which). The receptors derive from an adult woman who had mild COVID-19 (a few samples of this study predate the infection). Cell type and time point are not known.

The rearrangement links TRBV6-6 to TRBJ1-5; D is undetermined. Germline loops: CDR1 MNHNY, CDR2 SVGAGI (reference sequence). V dropped 5 bases and J dropped 4 bases, with 12 bases sitting between them. The CDR3 loop spans 14 amino acids. CDR3 DNA sequence: TGTGCCAGCAGTCCACTCTTAGATAATCAGCCCCAGCATTTT. Protein: CASSPLLDNQPQHF.

This clonotype has ten or more counts. CDR3 bases: TGCAGTGCTAGAGTTTGGGGGAACACTGAAGCTTTCTTT. Translated, it gives CSARVWGNTEAFF. The chain links TRBV20-1 to TRBJ1-1; D is unresolved. Trimming cost V 1 base and J 1 base, with 7 bases left between them. Germline V gene sequence: CDR1 DFQATT, CDR2 SNEGSKA (reference sequence). There are 13 residues in the CDR3.

This clonotype was counted ten times or more. The chain links TRBV6-6 to TRBJ2-5, with 14 nucleotides matching TRBD2. The V segment lost 9 bases and the J segment 2 bases; nucleotides outside the gene matches: 11. The CDR3 runs 17 residues. In germline, CDR1 is MNHNY, CDR2 SVGAGI (reference sequence). The CDR3 sequence is CASEPGLAGETQETQYF. The CDR3 nucleotides are TGTGCCAGTGAACCGGGACTAGCGGGGGAAACACAAGAGACCCAGTACTTC.

This clonotype came up a few times. CDR3: CASSLAETGADTQYF. The CDR3 region has the DNA TGTGCCAGCAGCTTAGCCGAGACAGGGGCAGATACGCAGTATTTT. V usage is TRBV7-2 and J usage is TRBJ2-3; 8 nucleotides align to TRBD1. This CDR3 is 15 amino acids long. V shed 0 bases, J shed 4 bases, and the junction held 3 bases outside the gene matches. Germline V lookup: CDR1 SGHTA, CDR2 FQGNSA.

This clonotype was detected a few times. This sequence joins TRBV6-1 and TRBJ2-3; D possibly corresponds to TRBD2 (6 bases). From germline, CDR1 is MNHNS and CDR2 SASEGT. There are 14 residues in the CDR3. The V end was cut by 0 bases, the J end by 3 bases, with 7 bases between. The CDR3 DNA reads TGTGCCAGCAGTGAAGCCGGGGGAACAGATACGCAGTATTTT. Encoded protein: CASSEAGGTDTQYF.

The chain uses TRBV5-4 and TRBJ1-1, with 8 bases that match TRBD1. The CDR3 totals 16 residues. Germline loops: CDR1 SGHNT, CDR2 YYREEE (reference sequence). V was pared by 3 bases and J by 1 base, with 8 bases of the junction left unmatched. The CDR3 DNA follows: TGTGCCAGCAGCTCCTCCCCCGGGACAGGGAACACTGAAGCTTTCTTT. Its translation is CASSSSPGTGNTEAFF.

V and J are TRBV24-1 and TRBJ1-2; D is unclear. The CDR3 has 14 residues. V lost 0 bases and J lost 4, with 8 bases in between. From germline, CDR1 is KGHDR and CDR2 SFDVKD. CDR3 in amino acids: CATSDLGYGYGYTF. DNA for the CDR3: TGTGCCACCAGTGATTTGGGTTACGGCTATGGCTACACCTTC.

The V gene is TRBV6-2 or TRBV6-3, the J gene TRBJ2-7; the D is unclear. The CDR3 has 14 amino acids. Germline lookup yields CDR1 MNHEY and CDR2 SVGEGT. V was cut by 4 bases and J by 1 base, with 11 bases left in between. The CDR3 DNA follows: TGTGCCAGCAGTTCCCGGGTCCGATCCTACGAGCAGTACTTC. It translates to CASSSRVRSYEQYF.

This chain joins TRBV12-3 or TRBV12-4 and TRBJ1-4, with TRBD1 matching over 9 bases. The length of the CDR3 is 17 residues. The V and J ends lost 4 bases and 2 bases, in that order; junction bases with no gene match: 8. CDR3: CASSSGQGQFTNEKLFF. CDR3 nucleotide sequence: TGTGCCAGCAGTTCCGGACAGGGGCAATTCACTAATGAAAAACTGTTTTTT.

V is TRBV4-1 and J is TRBJ1-2, with a tentative D call TRBD1 (5 bases). Germline-derived CDR1 and CDR2 are MGHRA and YSYEKL. The CDR3 is 15 amino acids. V lost 3 bases, J lost 0 bases, and 11 bases lay in between. The CDR3 protein is CASSQKDTANYGYTF. CDR3 nucleotide sequence: TGCGCCAGCAGCCAGAAGGACACCGCTAACTATGGCTACACCTTC.

CDR3 loop: CASSLIGISYNEQFF. For the CDR3, the DNA is TGTGCCAGCAGCTTGATAGGAATATCCTACAATGAGCAGTTCTTC. The rearrangement joins TRBV7-6 to TRBJ2-1, with D uncertain. The CDR3 runs to 15 residues. CDR1 and CDR2 from the germline V gene are SGHVS and FNYEAQ. With 3 bases removed from V and 1 base from J, the gap between germline ends came to 10 bases.

The chain uses TRBV19 and TRBJ2-7; D is tentatively TRBD1 or TRBD2 (6 bases each). Germline CDR1 and CDR2: LNHDA and SQIVND (reference sequence). Trimming took off 7 bases at V and 2 bases at J, with 18 bases between the two ends. This CDR3 comprises 15 residues. CDR3 loop: CASTPGRGLTYEQYF. The CDR3 bases are TGTGCCAGTACCCCGGGCCGGGGGCTTACCTACGAGCAGTACTTC.